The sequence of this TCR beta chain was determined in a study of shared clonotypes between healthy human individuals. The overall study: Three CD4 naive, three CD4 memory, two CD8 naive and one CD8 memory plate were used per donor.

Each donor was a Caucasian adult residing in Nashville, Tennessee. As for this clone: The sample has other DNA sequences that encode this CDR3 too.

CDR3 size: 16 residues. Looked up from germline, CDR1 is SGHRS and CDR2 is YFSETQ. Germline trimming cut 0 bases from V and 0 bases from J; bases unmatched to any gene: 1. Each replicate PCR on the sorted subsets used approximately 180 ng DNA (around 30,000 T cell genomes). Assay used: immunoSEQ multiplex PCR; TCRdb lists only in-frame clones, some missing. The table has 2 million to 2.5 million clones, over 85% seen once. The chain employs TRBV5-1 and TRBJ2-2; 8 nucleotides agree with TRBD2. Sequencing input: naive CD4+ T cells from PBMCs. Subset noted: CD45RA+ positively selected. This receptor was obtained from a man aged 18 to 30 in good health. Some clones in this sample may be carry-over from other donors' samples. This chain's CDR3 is CASSLGSGTNTGELFF. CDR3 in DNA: TGCGCCAGCAGCTTGGGTAGCGGGACGAACACCGGGGAGCTGTTTTTT. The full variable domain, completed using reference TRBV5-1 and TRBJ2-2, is KAGVTQTPRYLIKTRGQQVTLSCSPISGHRSVSWYQQTPGQGLQFLFEYFSETQRNKGNFPGRFSGRQFSNSRSEMNVSTLELGDSALYLCASSLGSGTNTGELFFGEGSRLTVL.